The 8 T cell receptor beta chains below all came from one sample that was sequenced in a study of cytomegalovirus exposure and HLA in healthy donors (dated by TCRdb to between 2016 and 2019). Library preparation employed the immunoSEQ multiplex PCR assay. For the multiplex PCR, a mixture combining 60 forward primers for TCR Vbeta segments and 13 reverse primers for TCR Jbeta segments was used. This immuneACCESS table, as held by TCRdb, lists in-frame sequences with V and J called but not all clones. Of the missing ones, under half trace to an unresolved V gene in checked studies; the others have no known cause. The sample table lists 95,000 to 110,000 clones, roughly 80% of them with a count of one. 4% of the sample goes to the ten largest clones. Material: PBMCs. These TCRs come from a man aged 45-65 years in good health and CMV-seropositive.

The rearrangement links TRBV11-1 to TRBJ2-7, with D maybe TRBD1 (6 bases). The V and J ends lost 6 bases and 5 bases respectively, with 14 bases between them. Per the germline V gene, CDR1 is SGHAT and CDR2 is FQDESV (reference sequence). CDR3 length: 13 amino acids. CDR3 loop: CASRSTGNNEQYF. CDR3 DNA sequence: TGTGCCAGCAGGTCCACAGGGAACAACGAGCAGTACTTC.

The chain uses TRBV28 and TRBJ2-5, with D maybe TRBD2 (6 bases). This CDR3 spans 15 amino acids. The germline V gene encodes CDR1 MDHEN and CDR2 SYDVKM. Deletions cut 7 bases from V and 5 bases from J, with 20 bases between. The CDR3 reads CASNQAGLRAETQYF. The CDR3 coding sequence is TGTGCCAGCAACCAGGCGGGACTCCGCGCGGAGACCCAGTACTTC.

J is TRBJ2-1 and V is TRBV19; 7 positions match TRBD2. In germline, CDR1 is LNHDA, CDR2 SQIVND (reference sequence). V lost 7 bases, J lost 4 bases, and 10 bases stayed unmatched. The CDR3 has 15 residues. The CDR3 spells CASKVGGIDYNEQFF. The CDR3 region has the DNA TGTGCCAGTAAGGTGGGGGGGATTGATTACAATGAGCAGTTCTTC.

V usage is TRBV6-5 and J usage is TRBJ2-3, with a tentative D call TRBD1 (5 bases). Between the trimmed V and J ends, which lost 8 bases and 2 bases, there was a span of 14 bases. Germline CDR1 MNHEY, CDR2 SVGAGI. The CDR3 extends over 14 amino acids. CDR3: CASGKGRNTDTQYF. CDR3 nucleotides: TGTGCCAGCGGCAAGGGGCGGAACACAGATACGCAGTATTTT.

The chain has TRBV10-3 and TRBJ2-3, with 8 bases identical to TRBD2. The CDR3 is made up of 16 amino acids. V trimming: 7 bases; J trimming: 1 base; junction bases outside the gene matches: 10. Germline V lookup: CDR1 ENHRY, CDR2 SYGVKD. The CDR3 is CAITAGRVSGTDTQYF. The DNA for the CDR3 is TGTGCCATCACGGCCGGGAGGGTTTCGGGCACAGATACGCAGTATTTT.

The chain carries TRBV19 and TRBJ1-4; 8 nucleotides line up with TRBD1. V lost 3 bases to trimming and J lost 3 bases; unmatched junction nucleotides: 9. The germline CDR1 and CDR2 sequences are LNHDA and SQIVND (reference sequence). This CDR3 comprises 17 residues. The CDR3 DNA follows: TGTGCCAGTAGTATCGACAGGACAGGGCCGGCTAATGAAAAACTGTTTTTT. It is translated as CASSIDRTGPANEKLFF.

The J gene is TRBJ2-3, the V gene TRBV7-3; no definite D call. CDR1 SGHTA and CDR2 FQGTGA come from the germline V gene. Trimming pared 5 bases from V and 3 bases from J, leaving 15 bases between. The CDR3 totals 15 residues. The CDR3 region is CASSATRVGTDTQYF. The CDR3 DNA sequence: TGTGCCAGCAGCGCAACTCGAGTTGGTACAGATACGCAGTATTTT. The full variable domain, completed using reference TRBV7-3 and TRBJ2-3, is GAGVSQTPSNKVTEKGKYVELRCDPISGHTALYWYRQSLGQGPEFLIYFQGTGAADDSGLPNDRFFAVRPEGSVSTLKIQRTERGDSAVYLCASSATRVGTDTQYFGPGTRLTVL.

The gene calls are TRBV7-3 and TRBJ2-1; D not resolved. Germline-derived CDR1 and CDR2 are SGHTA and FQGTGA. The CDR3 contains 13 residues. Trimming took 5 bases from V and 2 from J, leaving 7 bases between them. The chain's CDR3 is CASSLDPYNEQFF. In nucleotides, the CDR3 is TGTGCCAGCAGCCTAGACCCCTACAATGAGCAGTTCTTC.